This TCR beta chain came from a study of blood T cell repertoires in COVID-19. At the level of the study: The United States, Italy and Spain provided the acute and convalescent COVID-19 samples.

Method: immunoSEQ multiplex PCR; TCRdb's copy keeps in-frame clones and lacks some. The repertoire holds 200,000 to 250,000 clones, around 88% seen once, with approximately 5.5% in the top ten. The TCR comes from a woman older than 75 with COVID-19, enrolled during active disease. Material: peripheral blood.

The chain's CDR3 is CASSPDISGNTIYF. CDR3 nucleotide sequence: TGTGCCAGCTCTCCCGACATCTCTGGAAACACCATATATTTT. The chain employs TRBV18 and TRBJ1-3; the D is unclear. Trimming took 6 bases from V and 0 from J, leaving 9 bases between them. The CDR3 is 14 residues long. In germline, CDR1 is KGHSH, CDR2 LQKENI.